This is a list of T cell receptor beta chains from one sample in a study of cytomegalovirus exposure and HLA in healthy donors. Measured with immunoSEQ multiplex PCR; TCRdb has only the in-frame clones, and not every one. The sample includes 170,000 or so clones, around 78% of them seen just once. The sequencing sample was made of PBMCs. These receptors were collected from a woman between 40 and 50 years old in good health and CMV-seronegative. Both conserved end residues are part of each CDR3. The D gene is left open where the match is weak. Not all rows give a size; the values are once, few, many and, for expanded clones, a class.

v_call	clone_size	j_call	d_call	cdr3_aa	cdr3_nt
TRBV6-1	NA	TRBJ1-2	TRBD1	CASRKQRDSHGYTF	TGTGCCAGCCGCAAACAACGGGACAGCCATGGCTACACCTTC
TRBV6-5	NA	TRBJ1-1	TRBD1	CASRAGQLNTEAFF	TGTGCCAGCAGGGCGGGACAGCTGAACACTGAAGCTTTCTTT
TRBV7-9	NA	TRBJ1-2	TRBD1	CASSSILQGAEGYTF	TGTGCCAGCAGCTCGATTCTACAGGGGGCAGAGGGCTACACCTTC
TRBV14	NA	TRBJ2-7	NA	CASSQRYQGTDSYEQYF	TGTGCCAGCAGCCAAAGGTATCAGGGGACGGACTCCTACGAGCAGTACTTC
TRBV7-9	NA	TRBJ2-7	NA	CASSRSTGYEQYF	TGTGCCAGCAGCCGTTCAACAGGCTACGAGCAGTACTTC
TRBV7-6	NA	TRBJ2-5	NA	CASSLKVAGQETQYF	TGTGCCAGCAGTCTGAAAGTGGCAGGCCAAGAGACCCAGTACTTC
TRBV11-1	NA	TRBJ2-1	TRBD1	CASSGVGTGDNEQFF	TGTGCCAGCAGTGGGGTAGGGACAGGGGACAATGAGCAGTTCTTC
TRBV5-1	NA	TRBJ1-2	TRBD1	CASSTRDREGYTF	TGCGCCAGCAGCACCCGGGACAGGGAAGGCTACACCTTC
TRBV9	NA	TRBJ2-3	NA	CASSPRGFLSTDTQYF	TGTGCCAGCAGCCCCCGCGGCTTCCTTAGCACAGATACGCAGTATTTT
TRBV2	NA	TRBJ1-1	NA	CASSEDIQGFTEAFF	TGTGCCAGCAGTGAGGATATCCAGGGGTTTACTGAAGCTTTCTTT
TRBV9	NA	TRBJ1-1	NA	CASSVAGSNTEAFF	TGTGCCAGCAGCGTAGCTGGCTCGAACACTGAAGCTTTCTTT
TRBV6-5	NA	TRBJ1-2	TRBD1	CASSDRGRGGYTF	TGTGCCAGCAGCGACAGGGGGCGCGGAGGCTACACCTTC
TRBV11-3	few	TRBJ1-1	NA	CASSSRPQGTEAFF	TGTGCCAGCAGCTCCCGCCCCCAGGGCACTGAAGCTTTCTTT
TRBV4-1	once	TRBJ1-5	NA	CASSQTLPQTANQPQHF	TGCGCCAGCAGCCAAACCCTTCCCCAGACAGCAAATCAGCCCCAGCATTTT
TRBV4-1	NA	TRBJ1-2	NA	CASSHPGQIYGYTF	TGCGCCAGCAGCCACCCCGGACAGATCTATGGCTACACCTTC